The next 17 T cell receptor beta chains were all read from a single sample in a study of blood T cells in healthy people across ages (dated by TCRdb to the mid-2010s). Receptors were amplified or captured by 5' RACE. Sequencing relied on an Illumina HiSeq 2500. A second PCR of about 6 to 12 cycles was run with a J-beta primer mix and a sample-barcoded 5' primer. TCRdb reprocessing: public reads trimmed at Q25 with fastp, clones called with MiXCR, in-frame beta chains kept. All rows with the same CDR3 protein become a single entry with the most common DNA and genes. The sample has around 900,000 distinct CDR3 sequences on record, roughly 50% of them singletons. The ten biggest clones cover about a fifth of the sample. The sample consisted of blood. The receptors come from a woman aged 60 to 75 in good health.

The chain links TRBV27 to TRBJ2-7; D might be TRBD1 (5 bases). V was trimmed by 8 bases and J by 0 bases, leaving 17 bases between them. CDR1 and CDR2 (germline): MNHEY, SMNVEV (reference sequence). This CDR3 is built from 15 residues. The CDR3, as DNA: TGTGCCAGCCGGACCCAGGGCAAGGGCTCCTACGAGCAGTACTTC. Encoded protein: CASRTQGKGSYEQYF.

The CDR3 is CASSPTWTGVIGDTQYF. In DNA, the CDR3 is TGCGCCAGCAGCCCAACTTGGACAGGGGTGATTGGGGATACGCAGTATTTT. This chain connects TRBV4-3 to TRBJ2-3, with 9 bases identical to TRBD1. Germline-derived CDR1 and CDR2 are LGHNA and YSLEER. The CDR3 spans 17 residues. With V trimmed by 4 bases and J by 6 bases, 14 bases remained unmatched.

The chain joins TRBV20-1 to TRBJ2-5; D assignment may be TRBD1 or TRBD2 (5 bases each). This CDR3 region has 14 residues. The V gene's germline CDR1 is DFQATT and CDR2 SNEGSKA (reference sequence). Trimming took off 4 bases at V and 4 bases at J, with 16 bases between the two ends. CDR3 bases: TGCAGTGCTAAACGCCCGGGACCAGCAGAGACCCAGTACTTC. Translation: CSAKRPGPAETQYF.

This rearrangement joins TRBV20-1 to TRBJ2-5; perhaps TRBD2 as D (6 bases). This CDR3 has 15 residues. V was pared by 0 bases and J by 11 bases, with 22 bases between. Germline V gene sequence: CDR1 DFQATT, CDR2 SNEGSKA (reference sequence). The CDR3 DNA reads as TGCAGTGCTAGAGATAGGAGGGACTGGAACCCGGGGCAGTACTTC. This translates into CSARDRRDWNPGQYF.

This clonotype was counted only a few times. This chain joins TRBV6-2 or TRBV6-3 and TRBJ1-5; 8 bases map to TRBD1. V dropped 6 bases and J dropped 2; count of bases not matched to a gene: 9. CDR1 and CDR2 (germline): MNHEY, SVGEGT. This CDR3 comprises 16 residues. The CDR3 loop is CASRRTGTMGNQPQHF. CDR3 coding DNA: TGTGCCAGCAGAAGGACAGGGACAATGGGCAATCAGCCCCAGCATTTT.

This clonotype was observed at least ten times. The chain couples TRBV28 to TRBJ2-7; D unclear. With 10 bases removed from V and 3 bases from J, the gap between germline ends came to 10 bases. Germline CDR1 and CDR2: MDHEN and SYDVKM. The CDR3 is 11 amino acids. The CDR3: CATINYYEQYF. As DNA, the CDR3 is TGTGCCACCATTAACTACTACGAGCAGTACTTC.

The rearrangement links TRBV4-1 to TRBJ1-5, with 9 bases fitting TRBD1. With V trimmed by 4 bases and J by 2 bases, 3 bases remained unmatched. In germline, CDR1 is MGHRA, CDR2 YSYEKL. The CDR3 is 15 residues long. The CDR3 loop reads CASSPGDRGNQPQHF. The CDR3 DNA reads TGCGCCAGCAGCCCCGGGGACAGGGGCAATCAGCCCCAGCATTTT.

This clonotype occurred once. This sequence joins TRBV12-3 or TRBV12-4 and TRBJ2-5; 9 positions agree with TRBD2. J lost 4 bases, V lost 6 bases, and 9 bases had no gene match. The CDR3 is 15 amino acids. The CDR3 bases are TGTGCCAGCAGGGGGGGACTAGCTTTAGGAGAGACCCAGTACTTC. This gives the protein CASRGGLALGETQYF.

This clonotype showed up just a few times. The rearrangement uses TRBV6-2 or TRBV6-3 and TRBJ1-2; weak D call: TRBD1 (6 bases). The CDR3 runs 12 residues. The germline V and J ends were trimmed by 8 bases and 7 bases, with 14 bases remaining between them. Germline V CDR1 and CDR2: MNHEY, SVGEGT. CDR3 amino acids: CASGRGRFGYTF. As DNA, the CDR3 is TGTGCCAGCGGCAGGGGCCGGTTTGGCTACACCTTC.

This clonotype occurred once. J is TRBJ2-1 and V is TRBV5-1; weak D call: TRBD2 (6 bases). CDR1 SGHRS and CDR2 YFSETQ come from the germline V gene. The CDR3 length is 15 residues. The V gene lost 4 bases and the J gene lost 5 bases, with 16 bases spanning the gap. The CDR3 bases are TGCGCCAGCAGCACCGTCGGGGACTTGAACAATGAGCAGTTCTTC. The encoded protein is CASSTVGDLNNEQFF.

Concerning this clonotype: At one of its ends the junction is not consistent with the germline gene, which may arise from a read error. The chain recombines TRBV10-3 with TRBJ2-3; the match to TRBD2 covers 9 bases. The CDR3 contains 13 residues. Germline V gives CDR1 ENHRY, CDR2 SYGVKD. The CDR3, as DNA: TGTGTCATCATGAGCGGGAGGTGGGATACGCAGTATTTT. Translating it yields CVIMSGRWDTQYF.

This chain uses TRBV29-1 with TRBJ1-1, with 7 bases aligning to TRBD1. Germline CDR1 is SQVTM and CDR2 is ANQGSEA. After removal of 3 bases from V and 8 bases from J, the junction contained 6 bases not matched to a gene. The CDR3 length is 12 residues. For the CDR3, the DNA is TGCAGCGTTGACAGGCCAGGGGGGGAAGCTTTCTTT. Translating it yields CSVDRPGGEAFF.

The chain has TRBV4-3 and TRBJ2-1; no clear D gene. Germline V CDR1 and CDR2: LGHNA, YSLEER. The CDR3 runs 18 residues. V was shortened by 0 bases and J by 4 bases, with 19 bases between the two germline ends. As DNA, the CDR3 is TGCGCCAGCAGCCAAGATCGTGTCCATGGGGAATATTACAATGAGCAGTTCTTC. Translated: CASSQDRVHGEYYNEQFF.

The V and J genes are TRBV20-1 and TRBJ2-1, with 10 nucleotides matching TRBD2. The junction had 6 bases not matched to a gene; V was cut back by 5 bases and J by 5 bases. The CDR3 extends over 14 amino acids. The germline V gene has CDR1 DFQATT and CDR2 SNEGSKA (reference sequence). CDR3 sequence: CSAPGTSADNEQFF. CDR3 in DNA: TGCAGTGCTCCCGGGACTAGCGCAGACAATGAGCAGTTCTTC.

For this clonotype: A much larger clonotype is one base distant, so this may be a read error. This chain joins TRBV25-1 and TRBJ1-6; TRBD1 matches 8 bases. Germline trimming cut 5 bases from V and 11 bases from J; bases unmatched to any gene: 8. The CDR3 extends over 14 amino acids. Germline V gives CDR1 MGHDK, CDR2 SYGVNS. CDR3 region: CASSRGQGEPPLHF. CDR3 sequence (DNA): TGTGCCAGCAGTCGTGGACAGGGTGAACCACCCCTCCACTTT. The variable domain in full, with the rest retrieved from reference TRBV25-1 and TRBJ1-6, is EADIYQTPRYLVIGTGKKITLECSQTMGHDKMYWYQQDPGMELHLIHYSYGVNSTEKGDLSSESTVSRIRTEHFPLTLESARPSHTSQYLCASSRGQGEPPLHFGNGTRLTVT.

The chain joins TRBV6-6 to TRBJ2-1; D gene ambiguous. Trimming removed 7 bases at V and 9 bases at J, with 22 bases between. Germline loops: CDR1 MNHNY, CDR2 SVGAGI (reference sequence). The CDR3 has 15 residues. The CDR3 coding sequence is TGTGCCAGCACCGTTAGCATCGAACGGGCCACTGAGCAGTTCTTC. It is translated as CASTVSIERATEQFF.

CDR3 loop: CAWEDRGRYGYTF. CDR3 sequence (DNA): TGTGCCTGGGAAGACAGGGGACGGTATGGCTACACCTTC. This chain links TRBV30 with TRBJ1-2; 8 nucleotides align to TRBD1. Germline V lookup: CDR1 GTSNPN, CDR2 SVGIG (reference sequence). This CDR3 has 13 residues. V trimming: 5 bases; J trimming: 5 bases; junction bases outside the gene matches: 7. The complete variable domain, with remaining parts taken from reference TRBV30 and TRBJ1-2, reads SQTIHQWPATLVQPVGSPLSLECTVEGTSNPNLYWYRQAAGRGLQLLFYSVGIGQISSEVPQNLSASRPQDRQFILSSKKLLLSDSGFYLCAWEDRGRYGYTFGSGTRLTVV.